This TCR beta chain appears in the sequencing data of a study of OX40 agonist ivuxolimab in advanced cancers. Study summary: A mean age of 60 years, range roughly 23 to 85, was recorded, and roughly 80% were male. Study-wide findings and caveats: Relative to CD4+ cells, CD8+ T cells on average had more expanded clones.

As regards this clone: As yet, its antigen is unknown.

Autoimmune disease history or systemic immunosuppression meant exclusion. Samples were taken at baseline and on day 1 of cycles 4 and 7. Profiling relied on immunoSEQ multiplex PCR, and the TCRdb table lists in-frame clones only, not all of them. This table has tens of thousands of clones, around 89% appearing once. Per the germline V gene, CDR1 is ENHRY and CDR2 is SYGVKD. CDR3 length: 13 residues. V shed 10 bases and J 5 bases; nucleotides not matched to a gene: 4. The specimen was CD4+ or CD8+ T cells sorted from blood, collected in a trial of the OX40 agonist ivuxolimab. The chain recombines TRBV10-3 with TRBJ1-5, with 11 positions matching TRBD1. This clonotype was sampled from an adult with an advanced solid tumor such as melanoma, head and neck, liver or kidney cancer. The CDR3 DNA reads as TGTGCCAACATGGGACAGGGGGATCAGCCCCAGCATTTT. It encodes CANMGQGDQPQHF.